This TCR beta chain was retrieved from a study of identical twins. MiXCR, applied by TCRdb to the 5' RACE reads, yields one record per CDR3 protein. Here the sample spans fewer than 550,000 distinct CDR3 sequences, 13% to 15% being singletons. Unmatched junction bases numbered 4, after V lost 0 bases and J lost 5 bases. This CDR3 is built from 16 residues. CDR1 and CDR2 (germline): SGDLS, YYNGEE. The same specimen was also included in a second study, on yellow fever vaccine responses in identical twins.

The V gene is TRBV9, the J gene TRBJ2-1; TRBD2 matches at 11 bases. Input material: CD4+ T cells sorted from blood. The receptor's source is a young woman in good health. The CDR3 is CASSVAGTSGNNEQFF. The CDR3 coding sequence is TGTGCCAGCAGCGTAGCTGGGACTAGCGGCAACAATGAGCAGTTCTTC.